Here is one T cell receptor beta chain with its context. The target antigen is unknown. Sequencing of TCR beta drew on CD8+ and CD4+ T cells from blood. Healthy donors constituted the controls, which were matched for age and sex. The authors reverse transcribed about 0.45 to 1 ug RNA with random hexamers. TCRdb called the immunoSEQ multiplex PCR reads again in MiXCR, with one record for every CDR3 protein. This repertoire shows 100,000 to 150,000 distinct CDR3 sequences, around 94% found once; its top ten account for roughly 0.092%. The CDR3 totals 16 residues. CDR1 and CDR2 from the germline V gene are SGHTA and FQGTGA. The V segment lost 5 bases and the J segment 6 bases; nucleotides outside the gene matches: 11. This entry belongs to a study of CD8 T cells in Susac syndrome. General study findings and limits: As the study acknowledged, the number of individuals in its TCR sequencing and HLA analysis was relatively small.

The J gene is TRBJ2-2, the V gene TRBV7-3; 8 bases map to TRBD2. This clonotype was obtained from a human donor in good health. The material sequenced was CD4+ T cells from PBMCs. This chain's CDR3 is CASSPQGAGVPGELFF. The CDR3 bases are TGTGCCAGCAGCCCCCAGGGAGCGGGAGTCCCCGGGGAGCTGTTTTTT.